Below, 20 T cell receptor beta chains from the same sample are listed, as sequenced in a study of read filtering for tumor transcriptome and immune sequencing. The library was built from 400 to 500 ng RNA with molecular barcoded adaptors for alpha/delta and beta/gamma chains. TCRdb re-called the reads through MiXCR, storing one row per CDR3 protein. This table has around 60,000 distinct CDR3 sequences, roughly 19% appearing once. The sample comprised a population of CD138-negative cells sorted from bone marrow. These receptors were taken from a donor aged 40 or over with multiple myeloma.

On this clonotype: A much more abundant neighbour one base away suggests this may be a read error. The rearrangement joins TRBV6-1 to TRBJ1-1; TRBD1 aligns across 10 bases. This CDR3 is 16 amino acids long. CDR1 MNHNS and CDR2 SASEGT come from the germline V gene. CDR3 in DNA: TGTGCCAGCAGTACAGGGGACAGGGGATTGTTCGCTGAAGCTCTCTTT. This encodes CASSTGDRGLFAEALF.

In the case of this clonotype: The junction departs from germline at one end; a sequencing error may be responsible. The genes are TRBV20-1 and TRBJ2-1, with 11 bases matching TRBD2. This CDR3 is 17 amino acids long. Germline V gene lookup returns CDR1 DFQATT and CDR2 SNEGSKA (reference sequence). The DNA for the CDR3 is TGCAGTGCTAGTGATAGCGGGAGGGCCGGGTCCTACAATGAGCGGTTCTTC. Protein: CSASDSGRAGSYNERFF.

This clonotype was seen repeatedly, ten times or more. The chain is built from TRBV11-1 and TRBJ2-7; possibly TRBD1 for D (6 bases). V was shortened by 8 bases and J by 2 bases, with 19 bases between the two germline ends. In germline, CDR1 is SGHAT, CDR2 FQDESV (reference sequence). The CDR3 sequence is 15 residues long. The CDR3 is CASGQIGTQAYEQYF. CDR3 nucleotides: TGTGCCAGCGGCCAAATCGGGACACAAGCCTACGAGCAGTACTTC.

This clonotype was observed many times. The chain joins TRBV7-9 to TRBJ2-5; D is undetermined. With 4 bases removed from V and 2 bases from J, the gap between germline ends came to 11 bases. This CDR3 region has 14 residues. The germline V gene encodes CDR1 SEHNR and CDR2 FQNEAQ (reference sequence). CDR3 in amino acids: CASSSRATQETQYF. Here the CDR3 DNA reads TGTGCCAGCAGCTCAAGGGCTACGCAAGAGACCCAGTACTTC.

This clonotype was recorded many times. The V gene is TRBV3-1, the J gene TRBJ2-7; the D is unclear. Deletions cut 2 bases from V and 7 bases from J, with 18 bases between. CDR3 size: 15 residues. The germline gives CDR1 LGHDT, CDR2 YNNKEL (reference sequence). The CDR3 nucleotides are TGTGCCAGCAGCCAATCGCACTCACAGCTATGGGAGCAGTACTTC. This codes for CASSQSHSQLWEQYF.

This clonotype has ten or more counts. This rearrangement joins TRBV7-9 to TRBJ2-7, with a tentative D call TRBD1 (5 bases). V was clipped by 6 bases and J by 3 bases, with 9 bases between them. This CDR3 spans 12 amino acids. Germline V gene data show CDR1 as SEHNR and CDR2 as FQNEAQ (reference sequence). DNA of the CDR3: TGTGCCAGCAGTTCGGACATCTACGAGCAGTACTTC. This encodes CASSSDIYEQYF.

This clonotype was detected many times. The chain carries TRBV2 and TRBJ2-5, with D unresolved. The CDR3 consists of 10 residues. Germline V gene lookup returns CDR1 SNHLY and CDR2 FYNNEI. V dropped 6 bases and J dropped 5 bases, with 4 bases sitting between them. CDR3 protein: CASRGETQYF. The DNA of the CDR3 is TGTGCCAGCAGGGGGGAGACCCAGTACTTC.

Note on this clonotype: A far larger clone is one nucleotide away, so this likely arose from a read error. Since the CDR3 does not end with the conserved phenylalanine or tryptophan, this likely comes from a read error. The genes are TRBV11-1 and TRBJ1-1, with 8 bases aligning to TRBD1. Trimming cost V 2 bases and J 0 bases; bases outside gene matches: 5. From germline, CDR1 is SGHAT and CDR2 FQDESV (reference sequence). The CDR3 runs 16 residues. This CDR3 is CASSLSVGQVNTEAFL. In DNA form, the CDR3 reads TGTGCCAGCAGCTTAAGTGTGGGACAGGTGAACACTGAAGCTTTCCTT.

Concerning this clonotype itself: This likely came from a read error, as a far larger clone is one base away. As DNA, the CDR3 is TGCGCCAGCAGCCCTTACGGGACCACGGCCGGGAGCCATTTT. It is translated as CASSPYGTTAGSHF. This chain connects TRBV5-1 to TRBJ1-4, with D perhaps TRBD1 (5 bases). Germline values: CDR1 SGHRS, CDR2 YFSETQ. The CDR3 is 14 amino acids. The variable domain in full, completed from reference TRBV5-1 and TRBJ1-4, reads KAGVTQTPRYLIKTRGQQVTLSCSPISGHRSVSWYQQTPGQGLQFLFEYFSETQRNKGNFPGRFSGRQFSNSRSEMNVSTLELGDSALYLCASSPYGTTAGSHFGSGTQLSVL.

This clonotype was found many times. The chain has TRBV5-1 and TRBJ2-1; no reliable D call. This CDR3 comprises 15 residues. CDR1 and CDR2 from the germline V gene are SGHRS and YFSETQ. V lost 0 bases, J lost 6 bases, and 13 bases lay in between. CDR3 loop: CASSLERARSNEQFF. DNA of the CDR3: TGCGCCAGCAGCTTGGAAAGGGCGAGGTCCAATGAGCAGTTCTTC.

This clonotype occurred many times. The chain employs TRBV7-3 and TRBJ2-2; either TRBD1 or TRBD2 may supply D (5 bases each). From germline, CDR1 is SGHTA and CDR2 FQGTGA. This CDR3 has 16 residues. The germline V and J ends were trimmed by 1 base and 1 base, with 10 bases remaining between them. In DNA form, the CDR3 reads TGTGCCAGCAGCTTAAACGGGGCCCTGAACACCGGGGAGCTGTTTTTT. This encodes CASSLNGALNTGELFF.

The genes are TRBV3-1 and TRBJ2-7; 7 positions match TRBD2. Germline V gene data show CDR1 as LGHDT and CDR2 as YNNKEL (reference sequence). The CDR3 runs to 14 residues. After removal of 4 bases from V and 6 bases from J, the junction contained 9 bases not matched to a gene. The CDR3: CASSRREFSSEQYF. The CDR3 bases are TGTGCCAGCAGCCGGCGGGAGTTCTCATCCGAGCAGTACTTC.

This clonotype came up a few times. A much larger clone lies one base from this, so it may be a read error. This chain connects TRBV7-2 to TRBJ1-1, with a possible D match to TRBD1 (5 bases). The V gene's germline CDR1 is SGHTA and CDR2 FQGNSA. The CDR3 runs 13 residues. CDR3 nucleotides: TGTGCCAGCAGCGGACGACGGGGCACTGAAACTTTCTTT. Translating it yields CASSGRRGTETFF.

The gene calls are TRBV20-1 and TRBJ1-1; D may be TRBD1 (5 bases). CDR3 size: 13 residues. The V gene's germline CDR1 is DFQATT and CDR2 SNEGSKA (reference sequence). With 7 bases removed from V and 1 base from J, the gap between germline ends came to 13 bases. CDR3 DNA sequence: TGCAGTGTCACGGGACGAACGAACACTGAAGCTTTCTTT. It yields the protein CSVTGRTNTEAFF.

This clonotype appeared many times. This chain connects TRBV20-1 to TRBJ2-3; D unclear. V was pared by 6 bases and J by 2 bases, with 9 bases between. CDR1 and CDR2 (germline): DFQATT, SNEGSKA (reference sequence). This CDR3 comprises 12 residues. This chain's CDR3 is CSAVGDTDTQYF. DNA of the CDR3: TGCAGTGCGGTTGGGGACACAGATACGCAGTATTTT.

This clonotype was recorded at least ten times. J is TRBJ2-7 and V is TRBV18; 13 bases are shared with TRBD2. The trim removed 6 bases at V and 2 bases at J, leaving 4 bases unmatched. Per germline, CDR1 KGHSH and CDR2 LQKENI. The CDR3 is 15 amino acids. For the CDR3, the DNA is TGTGCCAGCTCGGGACTAGCGGGAATCACCTACGAGCAGTACTTC. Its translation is CASSGLAGITYEQYF.

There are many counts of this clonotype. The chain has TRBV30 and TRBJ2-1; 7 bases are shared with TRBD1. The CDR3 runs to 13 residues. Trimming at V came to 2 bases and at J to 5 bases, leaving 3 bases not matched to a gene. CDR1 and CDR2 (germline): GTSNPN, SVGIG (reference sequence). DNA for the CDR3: TGTGCCTGGAGTCTCGGGACAGACAATGAGCAGTTCTTC. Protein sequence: CAWSLGTDNEQFF.

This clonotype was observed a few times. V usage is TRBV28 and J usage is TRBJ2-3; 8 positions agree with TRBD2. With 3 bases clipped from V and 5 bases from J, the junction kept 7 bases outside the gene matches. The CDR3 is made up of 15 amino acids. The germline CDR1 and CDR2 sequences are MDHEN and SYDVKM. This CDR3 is CASSFQAGVEDTQYF. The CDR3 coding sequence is TGTGCCAGCAGTTTTCAAGCGGGAGTGGAAGATACGCAGTATTTT.

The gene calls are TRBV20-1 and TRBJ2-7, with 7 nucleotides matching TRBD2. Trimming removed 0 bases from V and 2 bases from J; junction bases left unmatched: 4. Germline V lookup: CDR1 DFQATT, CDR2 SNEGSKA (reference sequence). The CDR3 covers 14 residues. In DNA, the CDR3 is TGCAGTGCTAGAGATGCGGGGGTTACCTACGAGCAGTACTTC. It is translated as CSARDAGVTYEQYF.

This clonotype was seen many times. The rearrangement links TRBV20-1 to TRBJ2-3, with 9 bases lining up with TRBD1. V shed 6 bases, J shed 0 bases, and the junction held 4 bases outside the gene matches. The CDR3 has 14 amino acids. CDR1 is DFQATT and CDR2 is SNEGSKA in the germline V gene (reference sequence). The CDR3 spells CSASDRGSTDTQYF. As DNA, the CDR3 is TGCAGTGCCTCGGACAGGGGTAGCACAGATACGCAGTATTTT.